The source of this TCR beta chain is a study of T cell repertoires in cytomegalovirus infection. The wider study: It was the public TCR beta signatures that indicated both CMV infection and matching HLA type. Study-level results: Accumulated public TCR beta family frequency recognized individuals carrying CMV together with the relevant HLA. Within the response measured ex vivo, HLA-C-restricted CMV-specific TCR beta clonotypes were dominant.

Notes on this clonotype: Its antigen remains unknown.

MiXCR, applied by TCRdb to the reads, yields one record per CDR3 protein. Here the sample spans hundreds of thousands of distinct CDR3 sequences, around 24% being singletons. Sequencing used CD8+ T cells from PBMCs. The sequence derives from a human donor in good health (CMV status not recorded). Some clones in this sample may be carry-over from other donors' samples.

CDR3 sequence (DNA): TGTGCCAGCATCGGACAGGGGGGCACAGATACGCAGTATTTT. This codes for CASIGQGGTDTQYF. The V gene is TRBV6-5, the J gene TRBJ2-3; 10 positions match TRBD1. Germline CDR1 MNHEY, CDR2 SVGAGI. Trimming at V came to 7 bases and at J to 1 base, leaving 2 bases not matched to a gene. The CDR3 extends over 14 amino acids.